This T cell receptor (beta chain) was documented in a study of blood T cell repertoires in COVID-19. Whole-study context: COVID-19 samples collected from the United States, Italy and Spain covered acute and convalescent phases. From T cells, B-cell-depleted T cells, or PBMCs came the material, which was cDNA or gDNA.

This clone was counted a few times. Authors' analysis steps: Using reference gene primer amplification, nucleated cell counts were estimated. TCRdb's copy holds only in-frame clones and misses some; the assay was immunoSEQ multiplex PCR. The V and J calls and the clone size are those of that table, but D and trimming were determined from the DNA. Of about 110,000 clones in the sample, about two thirds were seen once. This CDR3 comprises 17 residues. V lost 4 bases to trimming and J lost 10 bases; unmatched junction nucleotides: 20. CDR1 and CDR2 from the germline V gene are SGHRS and YFSETQ. The chain carries TRBV5-1 and TRBJ2-1, with 7 bases fitting TRBD2. The specimen was peripheral blood. The TCR comes from a human donor with acute or convalescent COVID-19. The donor label of this sample is uncertain. The chain's CDR3 is CASSQQTSFGTFFEQFF. The DNA for the CDR3 is TGCGCCAGCAGCCAACAGACTAGCTTCGGGACCTTCTTCGAGCAGTTCTTC.